This TCR beta chain was observed in a study of cytomegalovirus exposure and HLA in healthy donors. Across the whole study: Earlier work reported roughly 120 million unique TCR beta sequences from 150 million to 200 million T cells. Study-wide results and limits: In a later analysis, CMV-associated beta chains were mostly HLA-associated, it appeared. Many donors shared some public TCRs, even though most TCR sequences were rare. Per published accounts, TCR beta sequences correctly predicted the HLA-A and HLA-B alleles of most subjects.

As concerns this clone: What it binds is not known.

PCR primers comprised 60 Vbeta and 13 Jbeta primers. The repertoire was sequenced with immunoSEQ multiplex PCR; TCRdb's copy has only in-frame clones and lacks some. Here the sample spans roughly 100,000 clones, around 80% being singletons. After removal of 3 bases from V and 0 bases from J, the junction contained 6 bases not matched to a gene. There are 18 residues in the CDR3. Germline CDR1 reads SGHRS; CDR2 reads YFSETQ. Sequenced: PBMCs. The clonotype comes from a woman aged 55-70 years in good health and CMV-seronegative. This chain connects TRBV5-1 to TRBJ2-2, with 12 bases that match TRBD1. The CDR3, as DNA: TGCGCCAGCAGCTGGGGACAGGGGGCAAGGCCGAACACCGGGGAGCTGTTTTTT. It yields the protein CASSWGQGARPNTGELFF. Complete variable domain (other parts from reference TRBV5-1 and TRBJ2-2): KAGVTQTPRYLIKTRGQQVTLSCSPISGHRSVSWYQQTPGQGLQFLFEYFSETQRNKGNFPGRFSGRQFSNSRSEMNVSTLELGDSALYLCASSWGQGARPNTGELFFGEGSRLTVL.